The source of this TCR beta chain is a study of OX40 agonist ivuxolimab in advanced cancers. Looking at the study overall: Dose-escalation patients were diagnosed with hepatocellular carcinoma, melanoma, renal cell cancer or head and neck cancer. Study-wide findings and caveats: Blood T cells, both CD4+ and CD8+, expanded clonally by week 6 at 0.1 to 3.0 mg/kg.

The germline V gene has CDR1 MDHEN and CDR2 SYDVKM. This CDR3 has 16 residues. Losses at the gene ends were 3 bases for V and 0 bases for J; bases not matched to a gene: 3. TCRdb keeps only in-frame clones here, not all; method: immunoSEQ multiplex PCR. This sample has approximately 120,000 clones, with 85% to 95% found just once. With respect to this clone: Its specificity is not known. In the same sample, other DNA sequences code for this CDR3.

The chain has TRBV28 and TRBJ2-3; 10 bases line up with TRBD2. This sample comprised CD4+ or CD8+ T cells sorted from blood, obtained in a trial of the OX40 agonist ivuxolimab. This TCR was recovered from an adult with an advanced solid tumor such as melanoma, head and neck, liver or kidney cancer. The DNA for the CDR3 is TGTGCCAGCAGTTTGTCGACTAGCGGGAGCACAGATACGCAGTATTTT. Residues: CASSLSTSGSTDTQYF.